This T cell receptor delta chain was found in a study of γδ T cells in repeated Plasmodium falciparum infection. Points from the study as a whole: Over time and infection, Vgamma9/Vdelta2+ repertoires remained highly stable and polyclonal.

Flow sorting of PBMC yielded separate Vgamma9/Vdelta2+ and Vdelta2-negative gammadelta T cell populations for bulk repertoire analysis. Germline V gives CDR1 TSWWSYY, CDR2 QGS. V was pared by 1 base and J by 2 bases, with 23 bases of the junction left unmatched. The CDR3 runs to 22 residues. TCRdb re-called the multiplex PCR reads via CATT. The data contain some 51,000 delta-chain clones, 1.9% of them seen just once; the ten biggest clones take up approximately 25%. This clone was counted between two and nine times. Its antigen is as yet unknown. This likely stems from a read error, as it lies one base from a far larger clone. This sample includes further DNA sequences coding for the same CDR3.

Specimen: gamma-delta T cells from blood. The sequence was collected from a pool of human donors (malaria-infected and uninfected, not separated). This chain uses TRDV1 with TRDJ1; 9 positions match TRDD3. DNA of the CDR3: TGTGCTCTTGGGGAACAAGTCCCGCTCCACATCGGAGCAGGGGATACGACCGATAAACTCATCTTT. Its translation: CALGEQVPLHIGAGDTTDKLIF.